This T cell receptor (beta chain) was profiled in a study of blood T cell repertoires in COVID-19. Study-level information: Specimens from acute and convalescent COVID-19 originated in the United States, Italy and Spain. Nucleic acid was either cDNA or gDNA, and it came from T cells, B-cell-depleted T cells, or PBMCs.

This CDR3 has 15 amino acids. Germline CDR1 LGHDT, CDR2 YNNKEL (reference sequence). Losses at the gene ends were 10 bases for V and 6 bases for J; bases not matched to a gene: 16. This clone has ten or more counts. In the original workflow: Reference gene primers were amplified, and this amplification served to estimate nucleated cell counts. Assay: immunoSEQ multiplex PCR; the TCRdb copy retains only in-frame clones and omits some. The D gene and trimming were derived from the DNA, and the V and J assignments and clone size from that table. Here the sample spans around 200,000 clones, around four fifths being singletons.

This chain joins TRBV3-1 (or the pseudogene TRBV3-2) and TRBJ2-3, with TRBD2 matching over 7 bases. This receptor was identified in a man in his forties or fifties with active or convalescent COVID-19. The sequenced material came from peripheral blood. The CDR3 loop is CATSRSGEAPDTQYF. The CDR3 nucleotides read TGTGCCACCTCCCGGAGCGGGGAGGCCCCGGATACGCAGTATTTT.